This TCR beta chain was captured by sequencing in a study of cytomegalovirus exposure and HLA in healthy donors. In the PCR, 60 Vbeta and 13 Jbeta primers were used. Profiled with immunoSEQ multiplex PCR; TCRdb holds only in-frame clones, not every one. The data show approximately 88,000 clones, under 80% seen once. V lost 8 bases and J lost 2; bases outside the gene matches: 9. The CDR3 is 15 residues long. The sequence came from a man aged 50 to 60 in good health and CMV-seropositive. The specimen was PBMCs. V gene TRBV23-1 combines with J gene TRBJ2-1; 7 nucleotides align to TRBD1. TRBV23-1 is marked as an open reading frame, function uncertain. CDR3 in amino acids: CASPTRDRAYNEQFF. The CDR3 DNA reads as TGCGCCAGCCCAACAAGAGACAGGGCCTACAATGAGCAGTTCTTC.